One sample yielded the 7 T cell receptor beta chains listed below, sequenced in a study of cytomegalovirus exposure and HLA in healthy donors. It was with 60 Vbeta and 13 Jbeta primers that the PCR ran. Sequencing was performed with immunoSEQ multiplex PCR; in TCRdb, only in-frame clones are kept and a portion is missing. There are some 110,000 clones in the sample; around 10% occur only once, and under 6.5% lies in the top ten. Material: PBMCs. The receptor source for this set is a man in his forties or fifties in good health and CMV-seropositive.

A word on this clone: This sample includes further DNA sequences coding for the same CDR3. The J gene is TRBJ2-5, the V gene TRBV5-1; TRBD1 agrees at 10 bases. The CDR3 length is 15 residues. V lost 0 bases and J lost 5; bases outside the gene matches: 4. The V gene's germline CDR1 is SGHRS and CDR2 YFSETQ. CDR3 protein: CASSLGTGGKETQYF. CDR3 DNA sequence: TGCGCCAGCAGCTTGGGGACAGGGGGAAAGGAGACCCAGTACTTC.

The table lists this clone with a few counts. The rearrangement joins TRBV2 to TRBJ2-7; the match to TRBD1 covers 7 bases. This CDR3 is 15 amino acids long. With V trimmed by 6 bases and J by 3 bases, 11 bases remained unmatched. Germline CDR1 SNHLY, CDR2 FYNNEI. CDR3 bases: TGTGCCAGCAGCGAGGACAGGAGTCCTAACTACGAGCAGTACTTC. Amino acid sequence: CASSEDRSPNYEQYF.

This clone was picked up a small number of times. For the CDR3, the DNA is TGTGCCAGCAGCGAACCTCTGTCAGGACTAGCTTTGAATGAGCAGTTCTTC. As protein: CASSEPLSGLALNEQFF. The V gene is TRBV5-6, the J gene TRBJ2-1; 8 bases line up with TRBD2. Trimming cost V 4 bases and J 7 bases; bases outside gene matches: 16. The length of the CDR3 is 17 residues. Germline loops: CDR1 SGHDT, CDR2 YYEEEE.

The rearrangement links TRBV7-8 to TRBJ1-1; D may be TRBD1 (5 bases). The CDR3 contains 15 residues. V lost 5 bases to trimming and J lost 10 bases, with 23 bases between them. In germline, CDR1 is SGHVS, CDR2 FQNEAQ. In DNA, the CDR3 is TGTGCCAGCAGCGCCCAGTTTGGGGCGAGCCTGGGAGCTTTCTTT. Protein sequence: CASSAQFGASLGAFF.

In its sample, this clone was seen a few times. The gene calls are TRBV15 and TRBJ2-3; 8 bases line up with TRBD1. The germline CDR1 and CDR2 sequences are LNHNV and YYDKDF (reference sequence). Losses at the gene ends were 3 bases for V and 4 bases for J; bases not matched to a gene: 6. This CDR3 comprises 15 residues. The CDR3: CATSSRQGNADTQYF. For the CDR3, the DNA is TGTGCCACCAGCAGCCGACAGGGGAACGCAGATACGCAGTATTTT. The complete variable domain, with remaining parts taken from reference TRBV15 and TRBJ2-3, reads DAMVIQNPRYQVTQFGKPVTLSCSQTLNHNVMYWYQQKSSQAPKLLFHYYDKDFNNEADTPDNFQSRRPNTSFCFLDIRSPGLGDTAMYLCATSSRQGNADTQYFGPGTRLTVL.

This clone was detected only a few times. CDR3 DNA: TGTGCCTGGAGTGGGGCTGGGGGGGTCAGCACAGATACGCAGTATTTT. The encoded protein is CAWSGAGGVSTDTQYF. V usage is TRBV30 and J usage is TRBJ2-3; 7 bases are shared with TRBD2. V trimming: 1 base; J trimming: 0 bases; junction bases outside the gene matches: 7. The CDR3 extends over 16 amino acids. Germline lookup yields CDR1 GTSNPN and CDR2 SVGIG (reference sequence).

The table lists this clone with a few counts. The chain couples TRBV6-5 to TRBJ1-5, with D possibly being TRBD1 (6 bases). Per germline, CDR1 MNHEY and CDR2 SVGAGI. V dropped 5 bases and J dropped 2 bases, with 13 bases sitting between them. The CDR3 totals 15 residues. The CDR3 DNA reads as TGTGCCAGCAGTATAATGACAGGAGGCAATCAGCCCCAGCATTTT. Its translation is CASSIMTGGNQPQHF.